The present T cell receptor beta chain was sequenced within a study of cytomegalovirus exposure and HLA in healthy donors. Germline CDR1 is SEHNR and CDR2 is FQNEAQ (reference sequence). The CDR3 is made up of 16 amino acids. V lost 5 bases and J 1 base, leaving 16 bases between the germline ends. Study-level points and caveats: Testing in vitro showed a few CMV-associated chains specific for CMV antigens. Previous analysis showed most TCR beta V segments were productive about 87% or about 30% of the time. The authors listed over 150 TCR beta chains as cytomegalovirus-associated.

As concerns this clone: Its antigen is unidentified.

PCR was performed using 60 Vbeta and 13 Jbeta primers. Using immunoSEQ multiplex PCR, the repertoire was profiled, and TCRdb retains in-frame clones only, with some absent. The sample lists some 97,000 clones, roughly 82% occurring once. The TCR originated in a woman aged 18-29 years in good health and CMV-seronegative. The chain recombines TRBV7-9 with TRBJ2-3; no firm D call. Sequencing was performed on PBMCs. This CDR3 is CASSLLSQERTDTQYF. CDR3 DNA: TGTGCCAGCAGCCTGCTTAGCCAAGAACGCACAGATACGCAGTATTTT.